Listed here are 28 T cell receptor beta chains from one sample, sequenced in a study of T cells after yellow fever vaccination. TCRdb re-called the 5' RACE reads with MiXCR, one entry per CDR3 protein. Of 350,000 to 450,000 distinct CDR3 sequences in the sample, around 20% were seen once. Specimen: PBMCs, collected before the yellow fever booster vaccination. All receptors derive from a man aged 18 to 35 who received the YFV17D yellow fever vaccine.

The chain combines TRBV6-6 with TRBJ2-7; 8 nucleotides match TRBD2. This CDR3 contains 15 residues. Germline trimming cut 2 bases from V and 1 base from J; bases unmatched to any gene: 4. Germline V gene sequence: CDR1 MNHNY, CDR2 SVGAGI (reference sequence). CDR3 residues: CASSYGAGESYEQYF. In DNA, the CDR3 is TGTGCCAGCAGTTACGGAGCGGGGGAGTCCTACGAGCAGTACTTC.

The CDR3 spells CASSLSGGHEQYF. DNA for the CDR3: TGTGCCAGCTCACTTTCCGGGGGCCACGAGCAGTACTTC. The chain uses TRBV18 and TRBJ2-7; TRBD1 or TRBD2 may be the D gene (6 bases each). The CDR3 spans 13 residues. Trimming left V 4 bases short and J 5 bases short, with 12 bases between. The V gene's germline CDR1 is KGHSH and CDR2 LQKENI.

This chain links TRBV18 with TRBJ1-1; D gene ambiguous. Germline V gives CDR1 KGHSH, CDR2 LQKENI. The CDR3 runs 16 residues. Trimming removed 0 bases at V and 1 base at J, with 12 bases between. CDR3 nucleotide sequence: TGTGCCAGCTCACCACCGACGCAGACGGGGAACACTGAAGCTTTCTTT. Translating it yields CASSPPTQTGNTEAFF.

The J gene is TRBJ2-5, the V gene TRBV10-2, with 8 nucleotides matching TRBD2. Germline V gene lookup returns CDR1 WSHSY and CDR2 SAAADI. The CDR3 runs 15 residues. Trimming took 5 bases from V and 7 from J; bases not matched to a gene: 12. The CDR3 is CASSRSSGGARTQYF. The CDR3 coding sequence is TGCGCCAGCAGTCGTAGCTCCGGGGGGGCGAGGACCCAGTACTTC.

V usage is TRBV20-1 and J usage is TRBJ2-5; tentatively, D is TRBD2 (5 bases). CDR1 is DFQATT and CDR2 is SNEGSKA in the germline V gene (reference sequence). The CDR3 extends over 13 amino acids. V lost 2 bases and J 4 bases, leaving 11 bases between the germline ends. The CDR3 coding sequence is TGCAGTGCTAGATATGGAGGTCGAGAGACCCAGTACTTC. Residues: CSARYGGRETQYF.

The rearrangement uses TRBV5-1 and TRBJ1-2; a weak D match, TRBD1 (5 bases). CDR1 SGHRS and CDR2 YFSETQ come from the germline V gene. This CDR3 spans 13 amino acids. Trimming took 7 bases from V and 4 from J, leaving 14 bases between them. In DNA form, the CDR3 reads TGCGCCAGCCGCATCAGGGAGTTCTATGGCTACACCTTC. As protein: CASRIREFYGYTF.

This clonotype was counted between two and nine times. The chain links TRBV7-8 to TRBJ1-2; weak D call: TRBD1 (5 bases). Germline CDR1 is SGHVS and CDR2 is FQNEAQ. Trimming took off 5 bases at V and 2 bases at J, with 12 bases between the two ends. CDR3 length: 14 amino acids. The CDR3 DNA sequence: TGTGCCAGCAGCCGCGGGGACCGGAACTATGGCTACACCTTC. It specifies CASSRGDRNYGYTF. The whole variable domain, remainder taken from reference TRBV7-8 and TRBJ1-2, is GAGVSQSPRYKVAKRGQDVALRCDPISGHVSLFWYQQALGQGPEFLTYFQNEAQLDKSGLPSDRFFAERPEGSVSTLKIQRTQQEDSAVYLCASSRGDRNYGYTFGSGTRLTVV.

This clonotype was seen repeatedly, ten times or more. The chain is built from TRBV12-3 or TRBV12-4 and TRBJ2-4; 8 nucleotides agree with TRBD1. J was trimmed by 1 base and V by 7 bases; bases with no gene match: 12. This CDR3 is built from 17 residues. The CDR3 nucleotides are TGTGCCAGCAAGGCCCCCACAGGGGGTAACGCCAAAAACATTCAGTACTTC. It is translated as CASKAPTGGNAKNIQYF.

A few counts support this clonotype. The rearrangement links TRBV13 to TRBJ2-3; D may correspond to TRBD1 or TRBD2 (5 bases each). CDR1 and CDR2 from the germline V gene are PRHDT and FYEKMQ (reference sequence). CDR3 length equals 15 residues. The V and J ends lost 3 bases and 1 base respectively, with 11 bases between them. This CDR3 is CASSLREGRTDTQYF. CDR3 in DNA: TGTGCCAGCAGCTTGCGTGAGGGGCGCACAGATACGCAGTATTTT. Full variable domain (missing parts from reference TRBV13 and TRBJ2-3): AAGVIQSPRHLIKEKRETATLKCYPIPRHDTVYWYQQGPGQDPQFLISFYEKMQSDKGSIPDRFSAQQFSDYHSELNMSSLELGDSALYFCASSLREGRTDTQYFGPGTRLTVL.

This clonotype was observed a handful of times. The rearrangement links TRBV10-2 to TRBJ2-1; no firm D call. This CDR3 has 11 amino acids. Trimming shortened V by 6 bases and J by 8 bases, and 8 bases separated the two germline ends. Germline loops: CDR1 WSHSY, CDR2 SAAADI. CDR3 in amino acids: CASRAWDEQFF. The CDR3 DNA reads TGCGCCAGCAGGGCATGGGATGAGCAGTTCTTC.

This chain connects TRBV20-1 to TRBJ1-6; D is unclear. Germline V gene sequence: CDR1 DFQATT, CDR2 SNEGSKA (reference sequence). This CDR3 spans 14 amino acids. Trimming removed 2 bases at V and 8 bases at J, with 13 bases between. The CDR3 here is CSARLRAGDSPLHF. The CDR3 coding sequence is TGCAGTGCTAGACTCCGGGCCGGTGATTCACCCCTCCACTTT.

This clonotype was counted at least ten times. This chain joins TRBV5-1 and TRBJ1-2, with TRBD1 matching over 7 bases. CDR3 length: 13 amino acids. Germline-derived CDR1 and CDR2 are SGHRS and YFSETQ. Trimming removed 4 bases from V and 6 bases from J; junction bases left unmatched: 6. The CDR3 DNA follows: TGCGCCAGCAGCACAGGGGACCGGGATGGCTACACCTTC. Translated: CASSTGDRDGYTF. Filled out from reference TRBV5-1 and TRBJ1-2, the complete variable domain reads KAGVTQTPRYLIKTRGQQVTLSCSPISGHRSVSWYQQTPGQGLQFLFEYFSETQRNKGNFPGRFSGRQFSNSRSEMNVSTLELGDSALYLCASSTGDRDGYTFGSGTRLTVV.

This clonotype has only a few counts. The CDR3 reads CASSPLSGGAGAQYF. CDR3 DNA sequence: TGTGCCAGCAGCCCTCTTAGCGGGGGGGCCGGGGCCCAGTACTTC. This chain joins TRBV11-2 and TRBJ2-5, with 11 positions matching TRBD2. The length of the CDR3 is 15 residues. V was pared by 5 bases and J by 9 bases, with 11 bases of the junction left unmatched. In germline, CDR1 is SGHAT, CDR2 FQNNGV.

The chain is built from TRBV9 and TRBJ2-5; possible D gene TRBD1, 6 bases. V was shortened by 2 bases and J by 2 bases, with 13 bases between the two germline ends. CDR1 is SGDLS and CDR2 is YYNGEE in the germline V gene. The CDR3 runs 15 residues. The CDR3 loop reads CASSVGTRSQETQYF. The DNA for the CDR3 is TGTGCCAGCAGCGTCGGGACAAGATCTCAAGAGACCCAGTACTTC.

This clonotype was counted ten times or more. In DNA form, the CDR3 reads TGCGCCAGCAGCCAAGCCGGGACAGGCCCCTACGAGCAGTACTTC. It encodes CASSQAGTGPYEQYF. V is TRBV4-3 and J is TRBJ2-7; 8 bases line up with TRBD1. The CDR3 is 15 residues long. Germline V lookup: CDR1 LGHNA, CDR2 YSLEER. The V gene end was trimmed by 1 base and the J gene end by 2 bases; junction bases not matched to a gene: 4.

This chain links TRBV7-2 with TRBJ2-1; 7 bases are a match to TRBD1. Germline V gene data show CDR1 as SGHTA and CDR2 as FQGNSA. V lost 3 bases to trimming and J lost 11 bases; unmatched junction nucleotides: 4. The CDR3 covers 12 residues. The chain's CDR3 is CASSLGQPKQFF. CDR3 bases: TGTGCCAGCAGCTTGGGACAGCCCAAGCAGTTCTTC.

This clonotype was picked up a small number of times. The CDR3 sequence is CASSTTGYSGNTIYF. The DNA of the CDR3 is TGTGCCAGCAGCACGACAGGGTACTCTGGAAACACCATATATTTT. The chain couples TRBV7-8 to TRBJ1-3, with 7 bases aligning to TRBD1. CDR3 size: 15 residues. Germline loops: CDR1 SGHVS, CDR2 FQNEAQ. J was trimmed by 0 bases and V by 5 bases; bases with no gene match: 4.

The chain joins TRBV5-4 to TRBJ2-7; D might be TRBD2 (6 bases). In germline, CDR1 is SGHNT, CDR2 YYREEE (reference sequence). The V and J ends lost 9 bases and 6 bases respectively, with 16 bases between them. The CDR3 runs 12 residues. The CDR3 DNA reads TGTGCCACCTCGGTGGGGGGAGCCGAGCAGTACTTC. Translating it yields CATSVGGAEQYF.

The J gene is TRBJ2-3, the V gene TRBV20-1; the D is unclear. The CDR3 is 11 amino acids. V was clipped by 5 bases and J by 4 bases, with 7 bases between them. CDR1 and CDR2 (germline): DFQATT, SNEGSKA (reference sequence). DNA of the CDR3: TGCAGTGCTTCTCGCTCAGATACGCAGTATTTT. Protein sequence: CSASRSDTQYF.

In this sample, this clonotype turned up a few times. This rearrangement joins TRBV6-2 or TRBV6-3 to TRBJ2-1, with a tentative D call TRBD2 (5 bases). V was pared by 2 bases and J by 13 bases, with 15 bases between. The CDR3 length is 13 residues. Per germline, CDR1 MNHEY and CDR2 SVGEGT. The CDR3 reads CASSYEGRTQQFF. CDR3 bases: TGTGCCAGCAGTTACGAGGGCAGGACTCAACAGTTCTTC.

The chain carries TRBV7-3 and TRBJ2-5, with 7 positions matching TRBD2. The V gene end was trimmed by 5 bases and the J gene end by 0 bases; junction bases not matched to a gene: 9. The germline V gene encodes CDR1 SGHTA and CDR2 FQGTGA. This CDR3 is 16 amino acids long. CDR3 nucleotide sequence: TGTGCCAGCAGCCCTCTGGCGGGGGTAAACCAAGAGACCCAGTACTTC. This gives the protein CASSPLAGVNQETQYF.

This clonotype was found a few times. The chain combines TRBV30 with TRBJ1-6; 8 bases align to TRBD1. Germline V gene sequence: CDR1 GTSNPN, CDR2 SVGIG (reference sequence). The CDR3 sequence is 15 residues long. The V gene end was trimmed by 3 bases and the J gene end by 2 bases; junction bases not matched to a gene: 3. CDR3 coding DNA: TGTGCCTGGAGGGGGGACAGGACCTATAATTCACCCCTCCACTTT. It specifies CAWRGDRTYNSPLHF.

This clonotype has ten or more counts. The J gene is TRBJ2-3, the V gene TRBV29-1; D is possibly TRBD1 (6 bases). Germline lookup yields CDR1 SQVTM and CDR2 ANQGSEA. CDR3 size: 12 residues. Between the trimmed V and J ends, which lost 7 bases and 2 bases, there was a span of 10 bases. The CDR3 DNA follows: TGCAGCGCCCGGACAGACACAGATACGCAGTATTTT. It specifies CSARTDTDTQYF.

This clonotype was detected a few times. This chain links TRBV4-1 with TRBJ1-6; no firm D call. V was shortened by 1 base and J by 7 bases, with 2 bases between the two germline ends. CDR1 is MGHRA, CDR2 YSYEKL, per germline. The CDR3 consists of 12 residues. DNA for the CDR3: TGCGCCAGCAGCCAAGCGAATTCACCCCTCCACTTT. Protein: CASSQANSPLHF.

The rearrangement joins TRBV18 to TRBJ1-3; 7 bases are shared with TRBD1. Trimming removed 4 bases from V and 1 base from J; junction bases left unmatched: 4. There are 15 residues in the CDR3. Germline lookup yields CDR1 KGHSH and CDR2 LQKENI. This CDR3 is CASSRSGQSGNTIYF. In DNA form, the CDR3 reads TGTGCCAGCTCACGCTCGGGACAGTCTGGAAACACCATATATTTT. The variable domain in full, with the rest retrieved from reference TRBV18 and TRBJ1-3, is NAGVMQNPRHLVRRRGQEARLRCSPMKGHSHVYWYRQLPEEGLKFMVYLQKENIIDESGMPKERFSAEFPKEGPSILRIQQVVRGDSAAYFCASSRSGQSGNTIYFGEGSWLTVV.

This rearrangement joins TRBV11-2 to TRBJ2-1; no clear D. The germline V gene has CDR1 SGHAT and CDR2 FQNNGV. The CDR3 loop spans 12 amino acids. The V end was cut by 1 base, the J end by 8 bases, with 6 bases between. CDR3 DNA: TGTGCCAGCAGCTTAGCAAGAGATGAGCAGTTCTTC. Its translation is CASSLARDEQFF.

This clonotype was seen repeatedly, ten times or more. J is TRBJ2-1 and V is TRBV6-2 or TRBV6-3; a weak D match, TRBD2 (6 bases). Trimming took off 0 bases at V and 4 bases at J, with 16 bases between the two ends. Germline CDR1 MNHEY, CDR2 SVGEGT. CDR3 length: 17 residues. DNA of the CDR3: TGTGCCAGCAGTTACTCACTCGAGGCGGGGTATTACAATGAGCAGTTCTTC. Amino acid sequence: CASSYSLEAGYYNEQFF.

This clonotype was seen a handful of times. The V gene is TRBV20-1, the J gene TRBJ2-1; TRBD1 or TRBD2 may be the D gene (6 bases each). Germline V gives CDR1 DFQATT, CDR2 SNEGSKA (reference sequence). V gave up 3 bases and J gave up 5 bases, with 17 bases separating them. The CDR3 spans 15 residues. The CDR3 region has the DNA TGCAGTGCTAGGCGGAGGGACACCTACCACAATGAGCAGTTCTTC. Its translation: CSARRRDTYHNEQFF.